A selection of T cell receptor beta chains follows, all from one sample in a study of identical twins. Each CDR3 protein gets one entry after TCRdb re-called the 5' RACE reads with MiXCR. The sample has roughly 480,000 distinct CDR3 sequences, approximately 25% seen once. The same specimen was also included in a second study, on T cells expressing NK-cell markers.

Sequences were obtained from CD4+ T cells sorted from blood. All receptors come from a woman aged 18-29 years in good health. Both conserved end residues are part of each CDR3. The D gene is left open where the match is weak. A clone size is listed for some rows: how often the clone was seen (once, few, many), or a class if it is expanded.

size: -
J: TRBJ2-2
D: -
V: TRBV6-1
CDR3: CASSGPSRGQFF
DNA: TGTGCCAGCAGTGGCCCTTCGCGGGGGCAGTTTTTT

size: -
J: TRBJ2-1
D: -
V: TRBV20-1
CDR3: CSARAVGLPLSSYNEQFF
DNA: TGCAGTGCTAGAGCCGTCGGACTGCCACTAAGTTCCTACAATGAGCAGTTTTTC

size: few
J: TRBJ1-4
D: -
V: TRBV20-1
CDR3: CSASDPRGGNEKLFF
DNA: TGCAGTGCTAGCGATCCCCGGGGAGGCAATGAAAAACTGTTTTTT

size: few
J: TRBJ1-1
D: -
V: TRBV5-1
CDR3: CASSLDPGYTEAFF
DNA: TGCGCCAGCAGCTTGGATCCGGGATACACTGAAGCTTTCTTT

size: -
J: TRBJ2-5
D: -
V: TRBV20-1
CDR3: CSATSLARETQYF
DNA: TGCAGTGCCACCTCCCTAGCGCGGGAGACCCAGTACTTC

size: few
J: TRBJ2-5
D: -
V: TRBV20-1
CDR3: CSCPGRGLAPETQYF
DNA: TGCAGTTGCCCTGGCAGGGGACTCGCTCCAGAGACCCAGTACTTC

size: once
J: TRBJ2-7
D: TRBD2
V: TRBV7-2
CDR3: CASSLSLASGAYEQYF
DNA: TGTGCCAGCAGCTTAAGTTTGGCTAGCGGAGCCTACGAGCAGTACTTC

size: -
J: TRBJ2-7
D: -
V: TRBV18
CDR3: CASSPLGGVEYEQYF
DNA: TGTGCCAGCTCACCTTTAGGGGGAGTCGAGTACGAGCAGTACTTC

size: few
J: TRBJ2-6
D: TRBD2
V: TRBV11-2
CDR3: CASSFRPAGYSGANVLTF
DNA: TGTGCCAGCAGCTTCAGGCCAGCGGGGTACTCTGGGGCCAACGTCCTGACTTTC

size: few
J: TRBJ2-6
D: TRBD2
V: TRBV6-1
CDR3: CASSAGGGFSGANVLTF
DNA: TGTGCCAGCAGTGCTGGGGGGGGATTCTCTGGGGCCAACGTCCTGACTTTC

size: few
J: TRBJ2-7
D: -
V: TRBV29-1
CDR3: CSSTGTSYEQYF
DNA: TGCAGCTCCACCGGGACGAGCTACGAGCAGTACTTC

size: -
J: TRBJ1-1
D: TRBD1
V: TRBV10-3
CDR3: CAISGPTGALGSEAFF
DNA: TGTGCCATCAGTGGACCTACAGGGGCGCTGGGCTCTGAAGCTTTCTTT

size: -
J: TRBJ2-1
D: -
V: TRBV3-1
CDR3: CASSPTALARQASSYNEQFF
DNA: TGTGCCAGCAGCCCAACAGCTCTAGCGAGACAAGCAAGCTCCTACAATGAGCAGTTCTTC

size: -
J: TRBJ1-5
D: TRBD1
V: TRBV5-1
CDR3: CASSKGTDSNQPQHF
DNA: TGCGCCAGCAGCAAAGGGACAGATAGCAATCAGCCCCAGCATTTT

size: -
J: TRBJ2-1
D: TRBD2
V: TRBV3-1
CDR3: CASSQVSGGMDEQFF
DNA: TGTGCCAGCAGCCAAGTAAGCGGGGGAATGGATGAGCAGTTCTTC

size: once
J: TRBJ2-7
D: -
V: TRBV20-1
CDR3: CSARDSGGNRDEQYF
DNA: TGCAGTGCTAGAGATTCAGGCGGGAACCGTGACGAGCAGTACTTC

size: few
J: TRBJ1-6
D: -
V: TRBV10-3
CDR3: CAIGRDSPLHF
DNA: TGTGCCATCGGGCGGGATTCACCCCTCCACTTT

size: many
J: TRBJ2-7
D: -
V: TRBV3-1
CDR3: CASSQAYEQYF
DNA: TGTGCCAGCAGCCAAGCCTACGAGCAGTACTTC

size: many
J: TRBJ1-1
D: -
V: TRBV14
CDR3: CASSQVRGRGTEAFF
DNA: TGTGCCAGCAGCCAAGTGCGGGGCCGCGGCACTGAAGCTTTCTTT

size: many
J: TRBJ2-1
D: TRBD2
V: TRBV7-3
CDR3: CASSPLAGGHNEQFF
DNA: TGTGCCAGCAGCCCTTTAGCGGGGGGACACAATGAGCAGTTCTTC

size: few
J: TRBJ2-1
D: -
V: TRBV7-7
CDR3: CASSLSISGPNEQFF
DNA: TGTGCTAGCAGCTTGAGTATTAGTGGGCCCAATGAGCAGTTCTTC

size: few
J: TRBJ2-3
D: TRBD2
V: TRBV5-1
CDR3: CASSLGTRVTTDTQYF
DNA: TGCGCCAGCAGCTTGGGGACTAGAGTAACGACAGATACGCAGTATTTT

size: -
J: TRBJ2-1
D: TRBD2
V: TRBV12-3/TRBV12-4
CDR3: CASRPPTGGHYNEQFF
DNA: TGTGCCAGCAGACCCCCGACGGGGGGGCACTACAATGAGCAGTTCTTC

size: few
J: TRBJ2-3
D: TRBD2
V: TRBV14
CDR3: CASSATSGGVRTDTQYF
DNA: TGTGCCAGCAGCGCAACTAGCGGGGGGGTCCGCACAGATACGCAGTATTTT

size: -
J: TRBJ2-3
D: TRBD2
V: TRBV12-3/TRBV12-4
CDR3: CASSLSSGARFTDTQYF
DNA: TGTGCCAGCAGTTTATCTAGCGGGGCCAGATTCACAGATACGCAGTATTTT

size: few
J: TRBJ2-1
D: -
V: TRBV29-1
CDR3: CSGQVNEQFF
DNA: TGCAGCGGCCAGGTCAATGAGCAGTTCTTC

size: few
J: TRBJ2-4
D: TRBD1
V: TRBV12-3/TRBV12-4
CDR3: CASSFGRGQGGKNIQYF
DNA: TGTGCCAGCAGTTTCGGCAGGGGGCAAGGAGGCAAAAACATTCAGTACTTC

size: few
J: TRBJ2-3
D: -
V: TRBV2
CDR3: CASSEVTDTQYF
DNA: TGTGCCAGCAGTGAGGTAACAGATACGCAGTATTTT

size: few
J: TRBJ1-2
D: -
V: TRBV5-6
CDR3: CASSLVGAGIYGYTF
DNA: TGTGCCAGCAGCTTGGTTGGGGCAGGGATCTATGGCTACACCTTC

size: -
J: TRBJ2-3
D: TRBD2
V: TRBV7-2
CDR3: CASSLASGADTQYF
DNA: TGTGCCAGCAGCTTGGCCAGCGGGGCAGATACGCAGTATTTT